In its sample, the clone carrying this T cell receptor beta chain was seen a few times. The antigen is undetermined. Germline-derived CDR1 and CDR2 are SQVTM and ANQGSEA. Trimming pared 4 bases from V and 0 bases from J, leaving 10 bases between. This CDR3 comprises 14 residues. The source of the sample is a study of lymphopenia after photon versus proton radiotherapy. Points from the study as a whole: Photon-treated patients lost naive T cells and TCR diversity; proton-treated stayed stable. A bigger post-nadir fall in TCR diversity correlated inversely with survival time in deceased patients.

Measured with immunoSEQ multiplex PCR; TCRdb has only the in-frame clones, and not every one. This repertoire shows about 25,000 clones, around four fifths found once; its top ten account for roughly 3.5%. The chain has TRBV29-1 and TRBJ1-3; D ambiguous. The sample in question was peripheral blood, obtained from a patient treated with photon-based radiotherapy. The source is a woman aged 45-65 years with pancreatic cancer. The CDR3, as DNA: TGCAGCGTTGGTCTTGGCCACTCTGGAAACACCATATATTTT. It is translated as CSVGLGHSGNTIYF.